The rows below give T cell receptor beta chains drawn from one sample of a study of CD8+CD57+ T cells in acquired aplastic anemia. TCRdb itself ran the reads through MiXCR, one entry per CDR3 protein. The sample yields 260,000 or so distinct CDR3 sequences, roughly 82% seen once. Sequencing input: sorted CD4+, CD8+, or CD8+CD57+ T cells (not recorded which) from PBMCs. Receptor source: a human donor with aplastic anemia. CDR3s include the opening cysteine and the closing phenylalanine or tryptophan. D genes are given only for firm matches. Clone size, where shown, is once, few, many, or a class for clones that have expanded.

V	J	size	D	CDR3	DNA
TRBV7-8	TRBJ2-3	once	NA	CASRLGGSPTTYF	TGTGCCAGCAGGTTAGGGGGAAGTCCTACTACGTATTTT
TRBV15	TRBJ2-5	NA	NA	CATSRDPIGERETQYF	TGTGCCACCAGCAGAGATCCAATCGGGGAAAGAGAGACCCAGTACTTC
TRBV7-8	TRBJ1-1	NA	NA	CASGDGGTDTPEFFF	TGTGCCAGCGGGGACGGGGGCACAGATACGCCTGAATTTTTCTTT
TRBV19	TRBJ1-5	few	TRBD1	CASTPQGARQPQHF	TGTGCCAGTACCCCACAGGGGGCGCGTCAGCCCCAGCATTTT
TRBV9	TRBJ2-3	NA	NA	CASSFTGNIHTFYF	TGTGCCAGCAGCTTTACTGGAAACATTCATACGTTCTATTTT
TRBV7-8	TRBJ1-2	NA	NA	CASSFGAGGYTF	TGTGCCAGCAGCTTCGGGGCAGGTGGCTACACCTTC
TRBV20-1	TRBJ2-7	NA	NA	CSARAQDSYDEQYF	TGCAGTGCTAGAGCCCAGGACTCCTACGACGAGCAGTACTTC
TRBV9	TRBJ2-1	NA	NA	CASGGAGNIQYFGNEQFF	NA
TRBV7-8	TRBJ1-1	few	NA	CASSLALGPDTQDFF	TGTGCCAGCAGCTTAGCTCTAGGTCCCGATACTCAGGATTTCTTT
TRBV7-9	TRBJ1-6	NA	NA	CAGQGARDAQYFGLHF	NA
TRBV10-3	TRBJ2-7	NA	NA	CAISDARDFSYNQYF	TGTGCCATCAGCGATGCAAGAGACTTTTCCTACAACCAGTACTTC
TRBV7-2	TRBJ1-6	NA	TRBD1	CASSLDRGLDPLHF	TGTGCCAGCAGCTTGGACAGGGGACTTGATCCCCTCCATTTT
TRBV7-2	TRBJ2-5	NA	TRBD1	CASSLAHGTDENQYF	TGTGCCAGCAGCTTAGCCCACGGGACAGATGAGAACCAGTACTTC
TRBV7-8	TRBJ2-3	few	NA	CASSLAGQQETQYF	TGTGCCAGCAGCTTAGCTGGACAGCAAGAGACCCAGTATTTT
TRBV19	TRBJ2-5	once	TRBD1	CASRSDRAGQETQYF	TGTGCCAGTAGATCCGACAGGGCGGGCCAAGAGACCCAGTACTTC
TRBV9	TRBJ2-3	NA	NA	CASSFAGRGYTQYF	TGTGCCAGCAGCTTTGCTGGACGCGGCTACACGCAGTATTTT
TRBV2	TRBJ2-1	NA	NA	CASSFAPLGAQFF	TGTGCCAGCAGCTTCGCTCCGCTCGGGGCGCAGTTCTTC
TRBV9	TRBJ2-1	NA	NA	CASSADSAPYNSQFF	TGTGCCAGCAGCGCCGACAGCGCCCCCTATAATTCACAGTTCTTC
TRBV5-6	TRBJ1-5	NA	NA	CASSVGGSNQPQHF	TGTGCCAGCAGTGTGGGGGGTAGCAATCAGCCCCAGCATTTT
TRBV15	TRBJ2-3	NA	NA	CASSIAASPDTQYF	TGTGCCAGCAGCATAGCGGCAAGTCCCGATACGCAGTATTTC
TRBV10-3	TRBJ1-6	NA	NA	CAISESPPWWASPLHF	TGTGCCATCAGTGAGTCCCCACCGTGGTGGGCATCACCCCTCCACTTT
TRBV9	TRBJ1-2	once	NA	CASSKDSNYGYTF	TGTGCCAGCAGCAAGGACAGTAACTATGGCTACACCTTC
TRBV5-1	TRBJ2-3	NA	TRBD1	CASSDGTGGRQYF	TGCGCCAGCAGCGATGGGACAGGGGGGAGGCAGTATTTT
TRBV2	TRBJ1-2	NA	NA	CASGARDTGMQYGYTF	TGTGCCAGCGGCGCCCGGGACACGGGCATGCAGTATGGCTACACCTTC
TRBV19	TRBJ2-3	NA	TRBD2	CASSIASGPDNQQF	TGTGCCAGTAGTATAGCTAGCGGACCCGACAATCAGCAGTTT
TRBV5-8	TRBJ1-6	NA	NA	CASSLDGHGPLHF	TGTGCCAGCAGCTTAGACGGGCACGGCCCCCTCCACTTT
TRBV7-3	TRBJ2-5	NA	NA	CATSQAMTRGTEYF	TGTGCCACCAGCCAAGCTATGACTCGCGGGACGGAGTACTTC
TRBV15	TRBJ2-1	NA	TRBD2	CATSRERSGGSDKQFF	TGTGCCACCAGCAGAGAAAGAAGCGGGGGGAGCGATAAGCAGTTCTTC
TRBV7-9	TRBJ2-7	NA	TRBD2	CASSKAGGRASQHYF	TGTGCCAGCAGCAAGGCGGGGGGCCGGGCGTCCCAGCACTACTTC
TRBV7-3	TRBJ1-2	NA	NA	CASSSGGDGYTF	TGTGCCAGCAGCTCGGGGGGGGATGGCTATACCTTC
TRBV11-3	TRBJ2-4	NA	NA	CASGLDLNIQYF	TGTGCCAGCGGCTTAGATCTGAACATTCAGTACTTC
TRBV29-1	TRBJ1-1	few	NA	CSVEQNTEAFF	TGCAGCGTTGAGCAGAACACTGAAGCTTTCTTT
TRBV2	TRBJ2-3	NA	NA	CASSWEDGDNEHF	TGTGCCAGCAGTTGGGAGGATGGAGATAATGAGCATTTT